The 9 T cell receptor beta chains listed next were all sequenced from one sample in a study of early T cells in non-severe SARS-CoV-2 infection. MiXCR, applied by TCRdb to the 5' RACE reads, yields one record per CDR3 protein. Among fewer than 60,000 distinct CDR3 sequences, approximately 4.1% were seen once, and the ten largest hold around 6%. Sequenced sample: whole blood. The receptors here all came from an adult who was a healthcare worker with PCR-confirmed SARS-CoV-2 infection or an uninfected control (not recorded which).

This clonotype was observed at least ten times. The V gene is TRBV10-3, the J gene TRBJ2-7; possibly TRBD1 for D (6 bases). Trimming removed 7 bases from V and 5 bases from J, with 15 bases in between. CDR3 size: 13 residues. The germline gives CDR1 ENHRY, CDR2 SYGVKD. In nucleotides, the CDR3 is TGTGCCATCACCCCCACAGGGACGGACGAGCAGTACTTC. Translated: CAITPTGTDEQYF.

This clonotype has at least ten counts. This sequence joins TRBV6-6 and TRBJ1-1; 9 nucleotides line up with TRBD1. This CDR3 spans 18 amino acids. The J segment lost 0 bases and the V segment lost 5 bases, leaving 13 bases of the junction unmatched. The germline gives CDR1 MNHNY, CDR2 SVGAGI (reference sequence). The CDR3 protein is CASSPGQGQLGLNTEAFF. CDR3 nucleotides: TGTGCCAGCAGTCCGGGACAGGGACAATTAGGGTTGAACACTGAAGCTTTCTTT.

CDR3 DNA sequence: TGTGCCAGCAGCCTTCGGGGCCGGAACACCGGGGAGCTGTTTTTT. It encodes CASSLRGRNTGELFF. This chain connects TRBV3-1 to TRBJ2-2, with D tentatively TRBD1 or TRBD2 (5 bases each). With 4 bases removed from V and 1 base from J, the gap between germline ends came to 10 bases. CDR1 and CDR2 from the germline V gene are LGHDT and YNNKEL (reference sequence). The CDR3 is 15 residues long.

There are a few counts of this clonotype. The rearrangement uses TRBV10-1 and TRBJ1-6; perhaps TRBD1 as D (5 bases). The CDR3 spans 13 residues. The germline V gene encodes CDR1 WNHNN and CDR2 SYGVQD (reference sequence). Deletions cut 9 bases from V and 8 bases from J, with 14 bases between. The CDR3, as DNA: TGCGCCAGTAAAAGGGGAATGGATTCACCCCTCCACTTT. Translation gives CASKRGMDSPLHF.

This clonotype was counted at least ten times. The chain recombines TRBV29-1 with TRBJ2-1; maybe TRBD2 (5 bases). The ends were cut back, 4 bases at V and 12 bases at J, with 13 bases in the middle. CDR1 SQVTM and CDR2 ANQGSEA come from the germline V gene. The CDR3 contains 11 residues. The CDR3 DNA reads TGCAGCGTTGTATTCGGGGTCGGGCAGTTCTTC. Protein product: CSVVFGVGQFF.

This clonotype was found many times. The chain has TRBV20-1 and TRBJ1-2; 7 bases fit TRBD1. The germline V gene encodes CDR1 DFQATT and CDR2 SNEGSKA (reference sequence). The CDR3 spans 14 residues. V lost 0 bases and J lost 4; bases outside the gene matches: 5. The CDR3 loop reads CSARDPGQVYGYTF. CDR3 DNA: TGCAGTGCTAGAGATCCCGGACAGGTCTATGGCTACACCTTC.

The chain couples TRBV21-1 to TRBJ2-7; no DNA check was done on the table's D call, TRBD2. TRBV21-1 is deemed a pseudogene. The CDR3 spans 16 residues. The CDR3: CASSKGAYRTTYEQYF. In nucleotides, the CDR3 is TGTGCCAGCAGCAAAGGGGCATACAGGACTACCTACGAGCAGTACTTC.

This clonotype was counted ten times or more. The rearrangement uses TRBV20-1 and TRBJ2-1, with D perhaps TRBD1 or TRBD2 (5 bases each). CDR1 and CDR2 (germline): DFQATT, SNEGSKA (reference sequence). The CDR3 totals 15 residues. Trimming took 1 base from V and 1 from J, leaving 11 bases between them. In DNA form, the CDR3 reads TGCAGTGCTAGAGCCCGGGGACGGTCCTACAATGAGCAGTTCTTC. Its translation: CSARARGRSYNEQFF.

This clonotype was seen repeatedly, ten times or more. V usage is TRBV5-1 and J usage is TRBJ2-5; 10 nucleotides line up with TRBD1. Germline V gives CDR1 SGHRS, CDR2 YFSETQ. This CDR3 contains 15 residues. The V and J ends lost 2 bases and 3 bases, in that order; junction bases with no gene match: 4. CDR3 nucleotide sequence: TGCGCCAGCAGCTTACCGGGACAGGGGAAAGAGACCCAGTACTTC. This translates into CASSLPGQGKETQYF.